The source of this TCR beta chain is a study of metastatic and nonmetastatic thyroid tumors. Overall study context: Repertoire comparison spanned blood and tumor or nodule tissue of malignant and benign thyroid patients.

Worth noting for this clone: Its matching antigen is unknown.

CDR1 SGHDT and CDR2 YYEEEE come from the germline V gene. V was cut by 0 bases and J by 10 bases, with 11 bases left in between. This CDR3 has 14 amino acids. In the authors' workflow: What underpinned the distant-metastasis classifier for papillary thyroid cancer was the set of CDR3 differences across clinicopathological groups. Using MiXCR, TCRdb reanalyzed the PCR reads. TCRdb's processing, not the authors' own work, is the source of the V and J calls. Of over 14,000 clones listed, roughly 30% are singletons. No patient received treatment before thyroid surgery. Overall study results and limits: For both blood and tumor, malignant thyroid tumors reportedly showed significantly higher TCR beta diversity than benign nodules did.

The material sequenced was tumor tissue. This receptor was obtained from a female donor with papillary thyroid cancer or a benign thyroid nodule (not recorded which). Some clones in this sample may be carry-over from other donors' samples. V and J are TRBV5-6 and TRBJ1-6; no firm D call. The CDR3 region has the DNA TGTGCCAGCAGCTTGGGTTTTGTCGGGTCACCCCTCCACTTT. Its translation: CASSLGFVGSPLHF.